These T cell receptor beta chains were read from a single sample in a study of T cells in Graves' hyperthyroidism and ophthalmopathy. TCRdb used MiXCR to reprocess the multiplex PCR reads, holding one entry per CDR3 protein. The table has around 530,000 distinct CDR3 sequences, 15% to 20% seen once. Sequenced material: blood. The receptors derive from a woman aged 18-30 years with Graves' ophthalmopathy. Both conserved end residues are part of each CDR3. A D gene is named only where the DNA matches it firmly. Expanded clones get a size class; other rows say once, few or many, or leave the size out.

clone size,J gene,D gene,V gene,CDR3 DNA,CDR3 protein
many,TRBJ2-2,TRBD1,TRBV5-1,TGCGCCAGCATGACAGGGGACATGAACACCGGGGAGCTGTTTTTT,CASMTGDMNTGELFF
few,TRBJ1-1,-,TRBV27,TGTGCCAGCAGTCCTAGTGGGGTTGTCACTGAAGCTTTCTTT,CASSPSGVVTEAFF
-,TRBJ2-1,-,TRBV13,TGTGCCAGCAGCCCCGTAACAGGGATCGGCTACAATGAGCAGTTCTTC,CASSPVTGIGYNEQFF
-,TRBJ1-2,-,TRBV9,TGTGCCAGCAGCGTTTTTGAGGATCATTATGGCTACACCTTC,CASSVFEDHYGYTF
many,TRBJ2-7,TRBD2,TRBV28,TGTGCCAGCATGGCTCTAGCGGGAAGGTCCTACGAGCAGTACTTC,CASMALAGRSYEQYF
many,TRBJ1-1,-,TRBV20-1,TGCAGTGCCCCCCCGGTAGGCAGGGTAGGCACTGAAGCTTTCTTT,CSAPPVGRVGTEAFF
-,TRBJ2-7,-,TRBV28,TGTGCCAGCAGTCATAGGGGGGATTCCTACGAGCAGTACTTC,CASSHRGDSYEQYF
-,TRBJ2-1,-,TRBV10-3,TGTGCCATCTTGCTGGCATACACCAATGAGCAGTTCTTC,CAILLAYTNEQFF
many,TRBJ2-7,TRBD2,TRBV11-2,TGTGCCAGCAGCACCGATGGGAGGGCGGCATCCTACGAGCAGTACTTC,CASSTDGRAASYEQYF
many,TRBJ1-5,-,TRBV6-5,TGTGCCAGCAGTTACGGTGGGAGTCGGGGCAATCAGCCCCAGCATTTT,CASSYGGSRGNQPQHF
-,TRBJ2-3,-,TRBV20-1,TGCAGTGCTAGAGCCCTCCGGGGACCCACAGATACGCAGTATTTT,CSARALRGPTDTQYF
many,TRBJ2-1,-,TRBV29-1,TGCAGCTCCCCGAAGGGGGATAACAATGAGCAGTTCTTC,CSSPKGDNNEQFF
many,TRBJ2-1,TRBD1,TRBV28,TGTGCCAGCACCCCTCCGCCGGGGGACAGGGCTAGCAATGAGCAGTTCTTC,CASTPPPGDRASNEQFF
few,TRBJ1-4,-,TRBV7-3,TGTGCCAGCAGCCCTACGGGCAAAGGAGAAAAACTGTTTTTT,CASSPTGKGEKLFF
-,TRBJ2-5,-,TRBV5-4,TGTGCCAGCAGCTTGGGTCTACAAACTTCCCGGGAGACCCAGTACTTC,CASSLGLQTSRETQYF
many,TRBJ2-5,TRBD2,TRBV7-6,TGTGCCAGCAGCTTAGGCGGGGGGCATTCGGGAGAGACCCAGTACTTC,CASSLGGGHSGETQYF
-,TRBJ2-1,TRBD2,TRBV18,TGTGCCAGCTCACTGGTACTAGCGGGAATAAATGAGCAGTTCTTC,CASSLVLAGINEQFF
-,TRBJ2-7,-,TRBV13,TGTGCCAGCAGCTCGACAGAGAACGAGCAGTACTTC,CASSSTENEQYF
-,TRBJ2-2,-,TRBV7-9,TGTGCCAGCAGCTTAGGGGGGGTCCACGCCGGGGAGCTGTTTTTT,CASSLGGVHAGELFF
few,TRBJ1-1,-,TRBV20-1,TGCAGTGCTAAGAAGGGGCCGGGGAACACTGAAGCTTTCTTT,CSAKKGPGNTEAFF
-,TRBJ2-7,TRBD2,TRBV28,TGTGCCACTGCGGGGGGTCGGCGGGAGCAGTACTTC,CATAGGRREQYF
-,TRBJ1-1,-,TRBV30,TGTGCCTGGAGCTGGGGCGGGGACACTGAAGCTTTCTTT,CAWSWGGDTEAFF
few,TRBJ1-6,TRBD1,TRBV12-3/TRBV12-4,TGTGCCAGCACTCCCGCCGGACAGGGGAATTCACCCCTCCACTTT,CASTPAGQGNSPLHF